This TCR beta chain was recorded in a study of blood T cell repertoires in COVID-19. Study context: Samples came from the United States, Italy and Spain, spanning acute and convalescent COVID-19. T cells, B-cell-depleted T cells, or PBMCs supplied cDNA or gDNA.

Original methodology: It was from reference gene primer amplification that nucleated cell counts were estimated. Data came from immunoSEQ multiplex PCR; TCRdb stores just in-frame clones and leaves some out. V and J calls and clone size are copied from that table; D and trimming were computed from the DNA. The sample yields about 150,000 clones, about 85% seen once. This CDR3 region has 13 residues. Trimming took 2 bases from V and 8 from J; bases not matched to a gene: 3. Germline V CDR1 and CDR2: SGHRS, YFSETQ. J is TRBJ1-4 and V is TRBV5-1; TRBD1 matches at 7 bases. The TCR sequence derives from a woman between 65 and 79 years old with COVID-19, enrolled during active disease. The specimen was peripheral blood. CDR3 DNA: TGCGCCAGCAGCTTTCAGGGACAGGAAAAACTGTTTTTT. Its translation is CASSFQGQEKLFF. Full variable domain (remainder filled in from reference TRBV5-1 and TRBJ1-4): KAGVTQTPRYLIKTRGQQVTLSCSPISGHRSVSWYQQTPGQGLQFLFEYFSETQRNKGNFPGRFSGRQFSNSRSEMNVSTLELGDSALYLCASSFQGQEKLFFGSGTQLSVL.